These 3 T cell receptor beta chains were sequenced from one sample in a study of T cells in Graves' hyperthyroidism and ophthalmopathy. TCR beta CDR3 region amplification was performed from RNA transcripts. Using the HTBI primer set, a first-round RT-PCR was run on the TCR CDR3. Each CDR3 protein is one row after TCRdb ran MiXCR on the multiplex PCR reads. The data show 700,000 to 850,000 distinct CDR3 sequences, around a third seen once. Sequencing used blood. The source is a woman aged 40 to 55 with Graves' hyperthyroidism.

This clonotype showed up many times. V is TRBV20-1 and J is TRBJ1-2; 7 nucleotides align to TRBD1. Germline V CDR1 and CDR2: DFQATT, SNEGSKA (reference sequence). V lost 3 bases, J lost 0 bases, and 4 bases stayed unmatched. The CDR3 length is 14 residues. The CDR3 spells CSARRTGANYGYTF. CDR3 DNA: TGCAGTGCTAGGAGGACAGGAGCTAACTATGGCTACACCTTC.

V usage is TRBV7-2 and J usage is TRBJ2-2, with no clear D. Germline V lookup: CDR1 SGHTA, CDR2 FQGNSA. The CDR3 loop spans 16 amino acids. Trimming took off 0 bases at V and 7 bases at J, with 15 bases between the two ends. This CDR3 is CASSLAGTLRSGELFF. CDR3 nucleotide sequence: TGTGCCAGCAGCTTAGCAGGAACCCTCCGGAGCGGGGAGCTGTTTTTT.

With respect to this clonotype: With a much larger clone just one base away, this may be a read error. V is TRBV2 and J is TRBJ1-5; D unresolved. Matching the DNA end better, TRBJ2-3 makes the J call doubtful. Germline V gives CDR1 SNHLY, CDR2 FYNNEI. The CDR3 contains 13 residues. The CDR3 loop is CASSAGSTQPQYF. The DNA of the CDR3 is TGTGCCAGCAGTGCCGGCAGCACTCAGCCCCAGTATTTT.